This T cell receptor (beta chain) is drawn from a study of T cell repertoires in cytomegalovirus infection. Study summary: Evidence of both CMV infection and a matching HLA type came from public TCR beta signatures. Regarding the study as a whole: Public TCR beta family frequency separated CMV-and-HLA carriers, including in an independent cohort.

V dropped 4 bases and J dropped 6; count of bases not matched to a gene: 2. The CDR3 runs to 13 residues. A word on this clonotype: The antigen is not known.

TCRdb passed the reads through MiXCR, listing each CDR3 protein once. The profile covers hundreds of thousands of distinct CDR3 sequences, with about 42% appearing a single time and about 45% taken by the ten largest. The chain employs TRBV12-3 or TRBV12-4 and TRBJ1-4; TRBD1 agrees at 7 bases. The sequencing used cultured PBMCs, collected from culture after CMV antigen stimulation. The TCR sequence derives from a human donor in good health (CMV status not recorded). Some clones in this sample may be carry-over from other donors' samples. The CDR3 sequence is CASSYQGDEKLFF. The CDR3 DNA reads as TGTGCCAGCAGTTACCAGGGGGATGAAAAACTGTTTTTT.